What follows are 26 T cell receptor beta chains derived from one specimen sequenced in a study of CD8 T cells in Susac syndrome. Reverse transcription used about 0.45 to 1 ug RNA and random hexamers. One entry per CDR3 protein, called by TCRdb with MiXCR from the immunoSEQ multiplex PCR reads. The sample yields some 48,000 distinct CDR3 sequences, 80% to 95% seen once. Material for sequencing was CD8+ T cells from PBMCs. Every receptor here comes from a human donor in good health.

The genes are TRBV6-5 and TRBJ2-1, with D possibly called TRBD1 or TRBD2 (5 bases each). CDR1 and CDR2 from the germline V gene are MNHEY and SVGAGI. This CDR3 region has 18 residues. V gave up 2 bases and J gave up 0 bases, with 17 bases separating them. The CDR3 bases are TGTGCCAGCAGTTACCGGGACGTCGAAGCCTACTCCTACAATGAGCAGTTCTTC. Translation: CASSYRDVEAYSYNEQFF.

V gene TRBV7-8 combines with J gene TRBJ2-1; the match to TRBD2 covers 11 bases. The junction had 18 bases not matched to a gene; V was cut back by 5 bases and J by 9 bases. The V gene's germline CDR1 is SGHVS and CDR2 FQNEAQ. The CDR3 is 18 amino acids. The CDR3 sequence: CASSPGLAGPRGSGEQFF. CDR3 nucleotide sequence: TGTGCCAGCAGCCCCGGACTAGCGGGTCCGCGAGGGAGTGGTGAGCAGTTCTTC.

This clonotype was seen a single time. This chain joins TRBV4-1 and TRBJ1-1; 9 bases are shared with TRBD1. Trimming removed 0 bases from V and 4 bases from J; junction bases left unmatched: 12. Germline V gene sequence: CDR1 MGHRA, CDR2 YSYEKL. The CDR3 runs 18 residues. Here the CDR3 DNA reads TGCGCCAGCAGCCAAGACCGGGGGACAGGGTCTTTCGGCACTGAAGCTTTCTTT. Encoded protein: CASSQDRGTGSFGTEAFF.

The rearrangement uses TRBV20-1 and TRBJ2-7; 9 bases are a match to TRBD2. The CDR3 spans 13 residues. V gave up 6 bases and J gave up 7 bases; unmatched junction bases: 10. In germline, CDR1 is DFQATT, CDR2 SNEGSKA (reference sequence). Here the CDR3 DNA reads TGCAGTGCACCCCCCCGCGGGGGGGTAGAGCAGTACTTC. It codes for CSAPPRGGVEQYF.

This rearrangement joins TRBV4-1 to TRBJ1-1, with a weak D call TRBD1 (5 bases). The CDR3 length is 18 residues. Germline V gene data show CDR1 as MGHRA and CDR2 as YSYEKL. Trimming took 0 bases from V and 0 from J, leaving 17 bases between them. CDR3 in DNA: TGCGCCAGCAGCCAAGAATACAGGATGGACCTCATGAACACTGAAGCTTTCTTT. Its translation: CASSQEYRMDLMNTEAFF.

This clonotype has more than one count but fewer than ten. The V and J genes are TRBV18 and TRBJ2-7, with no clear D. The V gene's germline CDR1 is KGHSH and CDR2 LQKENI. The V and J ends lost 4 bases and 4 bases respectively, with 11 bases between them. The CDR3 is made up of 13 amino acids. The CDR3 DNA reads as TGTGCCAGCTCACTAAAGGGCCCTTACGAGCAGTACTTC. It codes for CASSLKGPYEQYF.

This clonotype was recorded once. The genes are TRBV6-6 and TRBJ1-3; the match to TRBD1 covers 7 bases. The CDR3 sequence is 16 residues long. V trimming: 4 bases; J trimming: 2 bases; junction bases outside the gene matches: 8. Looked up from germline, CDR1 is MNHNY and CDR2 is SVGAGI (reference sequence). Here the CDR3 DNA reads TGTGCCAGCAGTTCGCGAGAACAGGGGCCTGGAAACACCATATATTTT. Translation gives CASSSREQGPGNTIYF.

This clonotype was seen a handful of times. This sequence joins TRBV27 and TRBJ2-7, with D unresolved. Germline lookup yields CDR1 MNHEY and CDR2 SMNVEV (reference sequence). Trimming stripped 4 bases from V and 2 bases from J, with 9 bases between. The CDR3 extends over 13 amino acids. The CDR3 here is CASSYGETYEQYF. The CDR3 nucleotides are TGTGCCAGCAGTTACGGAGAAACCTACGAGCAGTACTTC.

The chain couples TRBV2 to TRBJ2-1; the D is unclear. The CDR3 contains 13 residues. CDR1 and CDR2 (germline): SNHLY, FYNNEI. The V gene lost 6 bases and the J gene lost 4 bases, with 10 bases spanning the gap. The CDR3 sequence: CASSLDRYNEQFF. The CDR3 nucleotides read TGTGCCAGCAGCCTGGACCGTTACAATGAGCAGTTCTTC.

The chain couples TRBV4-2 to TRBJ2-7; D is tentatively TRBD1 or TRBD2 (5 bases each). V dropped 5 bases and J dropped 1 base, with 12 bases sitting between them. Germline V gene data show CDR1 as LGHNA and CDR2 as YNFKEQ. The CDR3 extends over 14 amino acids. The DNA of the CDR3 is TGTGCCAGCAGCTTTACGGGGCAGTCCTACGAGCAGTACTTC. Translating it yields CASSFTGQSYEQYF.

The V and J genes are TRBV18 and TRBJ2-2; perhaps TRBD1 as D (6 bases). Per germline, CDR1 KGHSH and CDR2 LQKENI. The CDR3 consists of 15 residues. The V end lost 0 bases, the J end lost 6 bases, and 11 bases lay between the germline ends. The CDR3 DNA is TGTGCCAGCTCACCACCGTATAAGGGGGCCGGGGAGCTGTTTTTT. Protein sequence: CASSPPYKGAGELFF.

The chain couples TRBV6-2 or TRBV6-3 to TRBJ2-7; 8 nucleotides match TRBD1. The germline V gene encodes CDR1 MNHEY and CDR2 SVGEGT. The CDR3 spans 17 residues. With V trimmed by 8 bases and J by 0 bases, 15 bases remained unmatched. Written as DNA, the CDR3 is TGTGCCAGCGCCAGGGGGCCGGAGCAACTATCCTCCTACGAGCAGTACTTC. Its protein product is CASARGPEQLSSYEQYF.

The chain couples TRBV9 to TRBJ2-3; 16 nucleotides agree with TRBD2. CDR3 length equals 15 residues. V lost 5 bases, J lost 6 bases, and 3 bases stayed unmatched. The germline V gene has CDR1 SGDLS and CDR2 YYNGEE. The CDR3 sequence: CASRGLAGGPDTQYF. The CDR3 nucleotides read TGTGCCAGCAGGGGACTAGCGGGAGGGCCCGATACGCAGTATTTT.

About this clonotype itself: Without the conserved terminal phenylalanine or tryptophan, this CDR3 likely stems from a read error. The chain's CDR3 is CASSSITDTQYL. The CDR3 coding sequence is TGTGCCAGCAGCTCAATCACAGATACGCAGTATTTG. This chain uses TRBV7-6 with TRBJ2-3; D call uncertain. The CDR3 covers 12 residues. The germline V and J ends were trimmed by 4 bases and 2 bases, with 4 bases remaining between them. Germline V gene sequence: CDR1 SGHVS, CDR2 FNYEAQ.

The V call is TRBV12-3 or TRBV12-4, the J call TRBJ2-7, with TRBD2 identical over 10 bases. The CDR3 is 13 residues long. Unmatched junction bases numbered 2, after V lost 6 bases and J lost 3 bases. CDR3 in amino acids: CASRASGGYEQYF. The CDR3 DNA is TGTGCCAGCAGGGCTAGCGGGGGCTACGAGCAGTACTTC.

The chain combines TRBV12-3 or TRBV12-4 with TRBJ2-5; TRBD2 aligns across 14 bases. V was pared by 6 bases and J by 5 bases, with 5 bases of the junction left unmatched. The CDR3 has 15 residues. The CDR3: CASRGLAGELETQYF. The DNA of the CDR3 is TGTGCCAGCAGGGGACTAGCGGGAGAGTTGGAGACCCAGTACTTC.

J is TRBJ2-1 and V is TRBV12-3 or TRBV12-4; D unclear. With 8 bases removed from V and 1 base from J, the gap between germline ends came to 15 bases. The CDR3 is made up of 15 amino acids. The CDR3 bases are TGTGCCAGCTTACAAACGGCTACTTCCTACAATGAGCAGTTCTTC. Its translation: CASLQTATSYNEQFF.

The rearrangement joins TRBV6-1 to TRBJ2-7, with 9 bases aligning to TRBD2. The germline V gene has CDR1 MNHNS and CDR2 SASEGT. The ends lost 6 bases at V and 5 bases at J; junction bases unmatched: 8. The CDR3 runs 14 residues. CDR3 protein: CASRGTSTVNEQYF. The CDR3, as DNA: TGTGCCAGCAGGGGGACTAGCACTGTCAACGAGCAGTACTTC.

This clonotype was detected only a few times. This CDR3 is CASSLGGSSTYEQYF. As DNA, the CDR3 is TGCGCCAGCAGCTTGGGAGGTAGCAGCACCTACGAGCAGTACTTC. The chain has TRBV5-1 and TRBJ2-7; D uncertain. V lost 0 bases and J lost 2, with 12 bases in between. The CDR3 has 15 amino acids. Germline CDR1 reads SGHRS; CDR2 reads YFSETQ.

The gene calls are TRBV7-9 and TRBJ2-2, with D possibly being TRBD1 (6 bases). The CDR3 consists of 13 residues. V lost 7 bases, J lost 6 bases, and 12 bases lay in between. Germline loops: CDR1 SEHNR, CDR2 FQNEAQ (reference sequence). The CDR3 loop is CASKGGSAGELFF. The CDR3 DNA reads TGTGCCAGCAAAGGGGGTTCAGCCGGGGAGCTGTTTTTT. The whole variable domain, remainder taken from reference TRBV7-9 and TRBJ2-2, is DTGVSQNPRHKITKRGQNVTFRCDPISEHNRLYWYRQTLGQGPEFLTYFQNEAQLEKSRLLSDRFSAERPKGSFSTLEIQRTEQGDSAMYLCASKGGSAGELFFGEGSRLTVL.

V usage is TRBV20-1 and J usage is TRBJ2-7; 9 bases align to TRBD2. CDR3 length: 15 amino acids. Germline CDR1 reads DFQATT; CDR2 reads SNEGSKA (reference sequence). V lost 1 base, J lost 5 bases, and 9 bases stayed unmatched. The CDR3 is CSARVAGVTKHEQYF. Written as DNA, the CDR3 is TGCAGTGCTAGAGTAGCGGGAGTTACCAAACACGAGCAGTACTTC.

The gene calls are TRBV27 and TRBJ2-7; D gene uncertain. Germline loops: CDR1 MNHEY, CDR2 SMNVEV (reference sequence). Trimming left V 8 bases short and J 0 bases short, with 14 bases between. The CDR3 has 14 residues. As DNA, the CDR3 is TGTGCCAGCCGACCTATAAAATCCTCCTACGAGCAGTACTTC. It is translated as CASRPIKSSYEQYF.

The chain couples TRBV2 to TRBJ2-2; 7 positions agree with TRBD1. The CDR3 has 14 residues. Germline V gives CDR1 SNHLY, CDR2 FYNNEI. The V gene end was trimmed by 7 bases and the J gene end by 1 base; junction bases not matched to a gene: 3. CDR3 loop: CASMGTENTGELFF. In DNA form, the CDR3 reads TGTGCCAGCATGGGGACAGAGAACACCGGGGAGCTGTTTTTT. Together with reference TRBV2 and TRBJ2-2, the CDR3 gives the full variable domain: EPEVTQTPSHQVTQMGQEVILRCVPISNHLYFYWYRQILGQKVEFLVSFYNNEISEKSEIFDDQFSVERPDGSNFTLKIRSTKLEDSAMYFCASMGTENTGELFFGEGSRLTVL.

This clonotype occurred once. This chain uses TRBV9 with TRBJ2-2; D is uncertain. This CDR3 comprises 15 residues. Germline V lookup: CDR1 SGDLS, CDR2 YYNGEE. Trimming pared 2 bases from V and 3 bases from J, leaving 11 bases between. The CDR3 DNA is TGTGCCAGCAGCGTGAGTAGGCTGGACACCGGGGAGCTGTTTTTT. It encodes CASSVSRLDTGELFF. Variable domain in full (rest from reference TRBV9 and TRBJ2-2): DSGVTQTPKHLITATGQRVTLRCSPRSGDLSVYWYQQSLDQGLQFLIQYYNGEERAKGNILERFSAQQFPDLHSELNLSSLELGDSALYFCASSVSRLDTGELFFGEGSRLTVL.

V gene TRBV27 combines with J gene TRBJ2-7; 10 nucleotides line up with TRBD2. Per germline, CDR1 MNHEY and CDR2 SMNVEV (reference sequence). The CDR3 spans 14 residues. Trimming took 8 bases from V and 6 from J; bases not matched to a gene: 10. The DNA of the CDR3 is TGTGCCAGCGGCTTAGCGGGAGGCCCTGGCGAGCAGTACTTC. Translating it yields CASGLAGGPGEQYF.

V usage is TRBV20-1 and J usage is TRBJ1-2, with D tentatively TRBD1 (6 bases). V lost 0 bases, J lost 2 bases, and 16 bases lay in between. The CDR3 is made up of 16 amino acids. From germline, CDR1 is DFQATT and CDR2 SNEGSKA (reference sequence). The CDR3, as DNA: TGCAGTGCTAGAGATCGGGGGGGCGCGGGGAACTATGGCTACACCTTC. Its translation is CSARDRGGAGNYGYTF.